The 12 T cell receptor beta chains presented below share a single source sample, sequenced in a study of human T cells and chemical hapten exposure. TCRdb reprocessed the RACE reads with MiXCR, giving one entry per CDR3 protein. The data hold about 360,000 distinct CDR3 sequences, with about 4.4% observed a single time. The time point is: patch test 1, 2 weeks after DPC sensitization. The treatment denotes: therapeutic diphenylcyclopropenone sensitization with weekly scalp DPC. This material consisted of whole blood, taken in connection with sensitization to the hapten diphenylcyclopropenone (DPC). The source is a woman between 50 and 59 years old with alopecia areata. Some clones in this sample may be carry-over from other donors' samples.

This clonotype was detected only a few times. The V and J genes are TRBV5-1 and TRBJ2-1; TRBD2 matches at 14 bases. V dropped 4 bases and J dropped 9; count of bases not matched to a gene: 6. Germline CDR1 reads SGHRS; CDR2 reads YFSETQ. The CDR3 has 15 amino acids. The CDR3 is CASSPGLAGGFEQFF. The CDR3 DNA reads as TGCGCCAGCAGCCCCGGACTAGCGGGAGGTTTTGAGCAGTTCTTC.

This clonotype showed up many times. The V gene is TRBV14, the J gene TRBJ1-1, with 8 bases aligning to TRBD1. The CDR3 is 15 amino acids. Germline V gives CDR1 SGHDN, CDR2 FVKESK. V shed 4 bases, J shed 6 bases, and the junction held 10 bases outside the gene matches. Here the CDR3 DNA reads TGTGCCAGCAGCCTCCTTCGGACAGGGCGGGCTGAAGCTTTCTTT. Translation gives CASSLLRTGRAEAFF.

This clonotype was detected a few times. The V call is TRBV3-1, the J call TRBJ2-7; a weak D match, TRBD2 (5 bases). From germline, CDR1 is LGHDT and CDR2 YNNKEL (reference sequence). The length of the CDR3 is 13 residues. V dropped 8 bases and J dropped 4 bases, with 15 bases sitting between them. CDR3 coding DNA: TGTGCCAGCGGGAGCTTCGATTCATACGAGCAGTACTTC. Encoded protein: CASGSFDSYEQYF.

The gene calls are TRBV29-1 and TRBJ2-7; no firm D call. The CDR3 has 11 residues. The ends were cut back, 7 bases at V and 0 bases at J, with 7 bases in the middle. Germline CDR1 is SQVTM and CDR2 is ANQGSEA. The CDR3 loop is CSAYSSYEQYF. The CDR3 nucleotides are TGCAGCGCTTACAGCTCCTACGAGCAGTACTTC.

The sample holds a few counts of this clonotype. V gene TRBV3-1 combines with J gene TRBJ2-7; no reliable D call. The CDR3 has 13 amino acids. Trimming took 4 bases from V and 1 from J, leaving 8 bases between them. Germline V CDR1 and CDR2: LGHDT, YNNKEL (reference sequence). The CDR3 DNA is TGTGCCAGCAGCCCGAACCTTTCCTACGAGCAGTACTTC. The encoded protein is CASSPNLSYEQYF.

This clonotype was counted many times. The genes are TRBV7-2 and TRBJ2-1; D is uncertain. The germline V and J ends were trimmed by 3 bases and 0 bases, with 6 bases remaining between them. The length of the CDR3 is 14 residues. Germline V CDR1 and CDR2: SGHTA, FQGNSA. The CDR3, as DNA: TGTGCCAGCAGCTTCGACCGCTCCTACAATGAGCAGTTCTTC. This translates into CASSFDRSYNEQFF.

Ten or more counts support this clonotype. Here the CDR3 DNA reads TGCAGCGCAAGGACAGGGGGCCCAGATACGCAGTATTTT. It translates to CSARTGGPDTQYF. V and J are TRBV29-1 and TRBJ2-3; 11 bases match TRBD1. Germline V lookup: CDR1 SQVTM, CDR2 ANQGSEA. After removal of 7 bases from V and 4 bases from J, the junction contained 4 bases not matched to a gene. The CDR3 sequence is 13 residues long.

This clonotype was recorded at least ten times. V is TRBV7-2 and J is TRBJ1-4; TRBD1 might be the D (5 bases). The germline V gene has CDR1 SGHTA and CDR2 FQGNSA. This CDR3 is built from 14 residues. The V end was cut by 5 bases, the J end by 7 bases, with 14 bases between. The CDR3 loop is CASSVFRDSEKLFF. CDR3 sequence (DNA): TGTGCCAGCAGCGTTTTCCGGGACTCTGAAAAACTGTTTTTT.

This clonotype came up a few times. The chain carries TRBV29-1 and TRBJ1-2; D unresolved. Trimming shortened V by 3 bases and J by 5 bases, and 4 bases separated the two germline ends. There are 10 residues in the CDR3. The germline CDR1 and CDR2 sequences are SQVTM and ANQGSEA. CDR3 nucleotide sequence: TGCAGCGTTGATGCGTATGGCTACACCTTC. It codes for CSVDAYGYTF.

This clonotype was observed a few times. The V and J genes are TRBV7-9 and TRBJ2-3; either TRBD1 or TRBD2 may supply D (5 bases each). CDR3 size: 14 residues. The germline CDR1 and CDR2 sequences are SEHNR and FQNEAQ (reference sequence). The ends were cut back, 3 bases at V and 6 bases at J, with 13 bases in the middle. The CDR3 sequence is CASSFTGPVDTQYF. The CDR3 bases are TGTGCCAGCAGCTTTACGGGGCCCGTCGATACGCAGTATTTT.

This clonotype was counted a few times. This chain uses TRBV10-3 with TRBJ2-3, with 10 nucleotides matching TRBD2. Trimming took 8 bases from V and 2 from J; bases not matched to a gene: 4. The CDR3 covers 14 residues. In germline, CDR1 is ENHRY, CDR2 SYGVKD. The CDR3 DNA is TGTGCCATCGCCGGACTAGCGGACACAGATACGCAGTATTTT. Translation gives CAIAGLADTDTQYF.

This clonotype has just one count. This sequence may be a read error, since a much larger clone differs from it by one base. The J gene is TRBJ1-1, the V gene TRBV9; TRBD1 might be the D (5 bases). Germline CDR1 reads SGDLS; CDR2 reads YYNGEE. This CDR3 contains 13 residues. This chain's CDR3 is CTSSFTGTTEAFF. CDR3 in DNA: TGTACCAGCAGTTTTACAGGTACTACTGAAGCTTTCTTT.